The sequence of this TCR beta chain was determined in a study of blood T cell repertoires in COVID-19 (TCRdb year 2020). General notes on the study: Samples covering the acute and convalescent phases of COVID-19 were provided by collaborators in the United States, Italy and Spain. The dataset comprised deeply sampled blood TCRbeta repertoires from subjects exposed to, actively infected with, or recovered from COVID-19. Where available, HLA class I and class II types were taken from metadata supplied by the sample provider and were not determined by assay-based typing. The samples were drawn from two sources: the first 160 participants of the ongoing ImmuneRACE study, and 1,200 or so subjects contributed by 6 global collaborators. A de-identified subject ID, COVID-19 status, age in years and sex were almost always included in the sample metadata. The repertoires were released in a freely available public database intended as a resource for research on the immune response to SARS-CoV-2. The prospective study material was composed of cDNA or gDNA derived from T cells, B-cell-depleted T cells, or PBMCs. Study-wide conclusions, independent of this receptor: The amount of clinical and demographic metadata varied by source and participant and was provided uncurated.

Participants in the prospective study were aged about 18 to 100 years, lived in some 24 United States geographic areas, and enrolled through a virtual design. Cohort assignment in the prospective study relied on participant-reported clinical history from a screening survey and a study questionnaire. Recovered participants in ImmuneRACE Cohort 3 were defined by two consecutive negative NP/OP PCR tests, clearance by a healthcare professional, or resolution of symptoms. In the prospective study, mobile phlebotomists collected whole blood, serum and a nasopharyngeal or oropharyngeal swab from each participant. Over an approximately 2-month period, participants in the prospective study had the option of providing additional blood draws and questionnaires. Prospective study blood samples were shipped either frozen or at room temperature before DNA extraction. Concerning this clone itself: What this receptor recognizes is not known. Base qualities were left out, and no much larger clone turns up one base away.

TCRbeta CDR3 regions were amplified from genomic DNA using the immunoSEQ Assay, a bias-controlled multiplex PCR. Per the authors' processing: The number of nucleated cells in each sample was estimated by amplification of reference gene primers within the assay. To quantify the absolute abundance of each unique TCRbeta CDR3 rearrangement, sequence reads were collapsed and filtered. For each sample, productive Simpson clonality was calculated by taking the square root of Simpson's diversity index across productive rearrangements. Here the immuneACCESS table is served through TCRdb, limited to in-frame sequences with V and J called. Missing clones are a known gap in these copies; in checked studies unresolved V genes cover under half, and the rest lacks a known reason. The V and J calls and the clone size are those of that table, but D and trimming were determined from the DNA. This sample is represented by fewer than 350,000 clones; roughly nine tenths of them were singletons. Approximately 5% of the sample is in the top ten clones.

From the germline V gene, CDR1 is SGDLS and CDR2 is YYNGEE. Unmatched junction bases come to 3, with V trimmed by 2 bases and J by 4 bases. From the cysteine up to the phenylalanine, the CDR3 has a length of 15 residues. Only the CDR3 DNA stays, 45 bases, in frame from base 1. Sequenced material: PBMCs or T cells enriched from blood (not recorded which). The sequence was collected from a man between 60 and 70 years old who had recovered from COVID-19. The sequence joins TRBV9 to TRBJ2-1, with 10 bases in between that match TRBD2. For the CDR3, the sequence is CASSVLLAGYNEQFF. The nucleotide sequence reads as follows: TGTGCCAGCAGCGTGTTACTAGCGGGGTACAATGAGCAGTTCTTC. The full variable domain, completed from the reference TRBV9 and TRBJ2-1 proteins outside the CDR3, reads DSGVTQTPKHLITATGQRVTLRCSPRSGDLSVYWYQQSLDQGLQFLIQYYNGEERAKGNILERFSAQQFPDLHSELNLSSLELGDSALYFCASSVLLAGYNEQFFGPGTRLTVL.